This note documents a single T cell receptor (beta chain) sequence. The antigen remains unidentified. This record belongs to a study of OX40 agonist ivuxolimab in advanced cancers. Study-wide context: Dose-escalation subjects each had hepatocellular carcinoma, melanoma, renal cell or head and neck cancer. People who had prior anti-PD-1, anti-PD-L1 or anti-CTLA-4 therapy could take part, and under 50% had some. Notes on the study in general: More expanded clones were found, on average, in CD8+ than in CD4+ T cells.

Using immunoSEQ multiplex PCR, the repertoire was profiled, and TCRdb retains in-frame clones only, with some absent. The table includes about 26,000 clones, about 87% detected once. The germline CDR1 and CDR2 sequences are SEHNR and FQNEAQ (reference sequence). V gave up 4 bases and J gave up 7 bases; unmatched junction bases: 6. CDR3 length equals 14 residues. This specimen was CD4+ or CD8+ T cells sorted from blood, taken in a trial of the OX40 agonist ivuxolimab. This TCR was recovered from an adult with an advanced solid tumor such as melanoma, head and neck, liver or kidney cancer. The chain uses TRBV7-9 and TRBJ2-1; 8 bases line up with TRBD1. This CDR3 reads CASSSSTGVNEQFF. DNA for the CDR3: TGTGCCAGCAGCTCGTCGACAGGGGTGAATGAGCAGTTCTTC. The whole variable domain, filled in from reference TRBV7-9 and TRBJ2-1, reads DTGVSQNPRHKITKRGQNVTFRCDPISEHNRLYWYRQTLGQGPEFLTYFQNEAQLEKSRLLSDRFSAERPKGSFSTLEIQRTEQGDSAMYLCASSSSTGVNEQFFGPGTRLTVL.